This TCR beta chain was found in a study of cytomegalovirus exposure and HLA in healthy donors. General observations from the study: It was reported that TCR beta sequences correctly inferred the HLA-A and HLA-B alleles for most subjects.

There are 11 residues in the CDR3. V gave up 4 bases and J gave up 8 bases; unmatched junction bases: 0. CDR1 SGHTA and CDR2 FQGTGA come from the germline V gene. As to this clone: Antigen specificity is unknown. Other DNA variants within this sample encode the same CDR3.

The primer mix had 60 Vbeta and 13 Jbeta primers. The repertoire was sequenced with immunoSEQ multiplex PCR; TCRdb's copy has only in-frame clones and lacks some. This table has 170,000 or so clones, roughly 77% appearing once. The TCR originated in a woman aged 45-65 years in good health and CMV-seropositive. Sequenced: PBMCs. The chain carries TRBV7-3 and TRBJ1-2; 8 bases map to TRBD1. The CDR3 region is CASSSGGGYTF. The DNA of the CDR3 is TGTGCCAGCAGCTCAGGGGGCGGCTACACCTTC.